This T cell receptor beta chain is drawn from a study of T cell repertoires in MIS-A myocarditis. The CDR3 spans 14 residues. The V gene lost 1 base and the J gene lost 0 bases, with 7 bases spanning the gap. CDR1 and CDR2 from the germline V gene are LNHDA and SQIVND (reference sequence). The repertoire was sequenced with immunoSEQ multiplex PCR; TCRdb's copy has only in-frame clones and lacks some. In the table there are about 15,000 clones, around 70% of which are singletons. The rearrangement links TRBV19 to TRBJ2-7; D not resolved. The origin of this receptor is a man aged 18 to 30 with fulminant myocarditis from multisystem inflammatory syndrome in adults (MIS-A) after COVID-19. Sequenced: left ventricle heart tissue obtained at autopsy. CDR3 in amino acids: CASSIVGNSYEQYF. The CDR3 DNA sequence: TGTGCCAGTAGTATAGTTGGAAACTCCTACGAGCAGTACTTC.